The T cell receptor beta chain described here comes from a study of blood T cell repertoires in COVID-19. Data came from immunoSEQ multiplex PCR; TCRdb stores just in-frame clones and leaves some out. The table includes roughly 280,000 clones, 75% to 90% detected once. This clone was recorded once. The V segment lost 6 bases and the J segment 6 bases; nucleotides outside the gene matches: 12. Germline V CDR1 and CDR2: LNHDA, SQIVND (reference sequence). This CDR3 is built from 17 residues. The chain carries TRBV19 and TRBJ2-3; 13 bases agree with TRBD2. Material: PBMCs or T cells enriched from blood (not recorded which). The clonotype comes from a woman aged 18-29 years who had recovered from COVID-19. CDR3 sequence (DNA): TGTGCCAGTAGCCCCACTAGCGGGGGGGCTCGGTGGGATACGCAGTATTTT. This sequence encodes CASSPTSGGARWDTQYF.